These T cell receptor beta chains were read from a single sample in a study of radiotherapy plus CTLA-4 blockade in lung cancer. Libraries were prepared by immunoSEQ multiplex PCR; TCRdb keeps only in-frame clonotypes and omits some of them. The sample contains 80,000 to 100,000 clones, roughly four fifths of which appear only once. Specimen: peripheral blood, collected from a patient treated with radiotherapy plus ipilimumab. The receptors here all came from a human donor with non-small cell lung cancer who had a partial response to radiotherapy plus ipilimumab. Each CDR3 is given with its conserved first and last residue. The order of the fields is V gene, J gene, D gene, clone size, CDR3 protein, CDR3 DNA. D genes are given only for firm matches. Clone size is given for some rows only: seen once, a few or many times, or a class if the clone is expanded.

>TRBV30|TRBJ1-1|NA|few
CAWSGGSGTEAFF
TGTGCCTGGAGTGGAGGGTCGGGCACTGAAGCTTTCTTT
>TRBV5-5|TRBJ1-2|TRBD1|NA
CASSGTGSGYTF
TGTGCCAGCAGCGGGACAGGGTCGGGCTACACCTTC
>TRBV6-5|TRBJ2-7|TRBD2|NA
CASSPRGGQYYEQYF
TGTGCCAGCAGCCCCCGGGGGGGGCAGTACTACGAGCAGTACTTC
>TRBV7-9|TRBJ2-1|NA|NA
CASSLLRSWYNEQFF
TGTGCCAGCAGCTTACTGCGGAGTTGGTACAATGAGCAGTTCTTC
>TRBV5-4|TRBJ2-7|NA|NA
CASSQDFGAGFYEQYF
TGTGCCAGCAGCCAAGATTTTGGGGCCGGATTCTACGAGCAGTACTTC
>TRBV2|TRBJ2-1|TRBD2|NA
CAGSGGPYNEQFF
TGTGCCGGCAGCGGGGGGCCCTACAATGAGCAGTTCTTC
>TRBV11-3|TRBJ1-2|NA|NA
CASSLSGLGYTF
TGTGCCAGCAGCTTATCCGGGTTGGGCTACACCTTC
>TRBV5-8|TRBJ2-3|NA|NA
CASSAAPGGTDTQYF
TGTGCCAGCAGCGCCGCCCCGGGGGGCACAGATACGCAGTATTTT
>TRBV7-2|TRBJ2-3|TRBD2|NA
CASTPWTSGRADTQYF
TGTGCCAGCACACCATGGACTAGCGGGAGGGCAGATACGCAGTATTTT
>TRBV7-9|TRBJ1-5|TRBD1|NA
CASSLGTGGRSNQPQHF
TGTGCCAGCAGCCTCGGGACAGGGGGCCGGAGCAATCAGCCCCAGCATTTT
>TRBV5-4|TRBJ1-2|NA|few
CASSQEGRNYGYTF
TGTGCCAGCAGCCAGGAGGGAAGGAATTATGGCTACACCTTC
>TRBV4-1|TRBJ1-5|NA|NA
CASSQAQGPNQPQHF
TGCGCCAGCAGCCAAGCCCAGGGCCCTAATCAGCCCCAGCATTTT
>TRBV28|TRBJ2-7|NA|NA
CASSPFANEQYF
TGTGCCAGCAGTCCCTTTGCGAACGAGCAGTACTTC
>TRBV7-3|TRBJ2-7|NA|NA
CASSRTGGEQYF
TGTGCCAGCAGCCGAACCGGAGGCGAGCAGTACTTC
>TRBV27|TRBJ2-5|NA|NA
CASSLSAGVWETQYF
TGTGCCAGCAGTTTATCGGCAGGGGTATGGGAGACCCAGTACTTC
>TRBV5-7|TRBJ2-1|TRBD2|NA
CASSYGTSGSYNEQFF
TGTGCCAGCAGCTATGGCACTAGCGGGTCCTACAATGAGCAGTTCTTC
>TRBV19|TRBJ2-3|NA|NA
CASRGGATDTQYF
TGTGCCAGTAGAGGCGGGGCTACAGATACGCAGTATTTT
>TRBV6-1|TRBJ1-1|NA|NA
CASSDPQGMNTEAFF
TGTGCCAGCAGTGACCCCCAGGGGATGAACACTGAAGCTTTCTTT
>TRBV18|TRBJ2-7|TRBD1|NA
CASSRYSGGPTYEQYF
TGTGCCAGCTCACGATACTCAGGGGGCCCAACCTACGAGCAGTACTTC
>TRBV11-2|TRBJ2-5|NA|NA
CASSLGGSRETQYF
TGTGCCAGCAGCTTAGGTGGGAGTAGGGAGACCCAGTACTTC
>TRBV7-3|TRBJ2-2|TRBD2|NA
CASSPIGLAGAPGELFF
TGTGCCAGCAGCCCCATAGGACTAGCGGGAGCCCCCGGGGAGCTGTTTTTT
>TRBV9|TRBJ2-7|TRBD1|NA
CASSTGQGAYEQYF
TGTGCCAGCAGCACCGGACAGGGTGCCTACGAGCAGTACTTC
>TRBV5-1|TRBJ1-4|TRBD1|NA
CASSTGQDATNEKLFF
TGCGCCAGCAGTACAGGACAGGATGCAACTAATGAAAAACTGTTTTTT
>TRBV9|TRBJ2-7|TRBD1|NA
CASSVDPGGAVGEQYF
TGTGCCAGCAGCGTAGACCCAGGGGGCGCCGTAGGAGAGCAGTACTTC